This TCR beta chain was observed in a study of CD8 T cells in Susac syndrome. The V end was cut by 6 bases, the J end by 11 bases, with 13 bases between. CDR3 length: 11 amino acids. The germline V gene encodes CDR1 MGHDK and CDR2 SYGVNS. cDNA came from roughly 0.5 to 1 ug RNA primed by random hexamers. Across 54 Vbeta and 13 Jbeta, immunoSEQ multiplex PCR amplified TCR beta CDR3. TCRdb analysed the immunoSEQ multiplex PCR reads with MiXCR anew, one entry per CDR3 protein. The sample lists over 120,000 distinct CDR3 sequences, approximately 94% occurring once. Sequencing of TCR beta covered CD8+ and CD4+ T cells obtained from blood. Negative isolation yielded the CD8+ and CD4+ T cells, while FACS enriched the TEMRA cells.

This sequence was found in a human donor in good health. Sequencing used CD4+ T cells from PBMCs. The rearrangement uses TRBV25-1 and TRBJ1-1, with D perhaps matching TRBD1 (6 bases). CDR3 amino acids: CASRGEGVAFF. Written as DNA, the CDR3 is TGTGCCAGCAGGGGGGAGGGGGTGGCTTTCTTT.